The 4 T cell receptor beta chains below all came from one sample that was sequenced in a study of shared clonotypes between healthy human individuals. The repertoire was sequenced with immunoSEQ multiplex PCR; TCRdb's copy has only in-frame clones and lacks some. The sample has 600,000 or so clones; about 98% are singletons. Terminally differentiated effector memory CD45RA+ cells were excluded by CCR7 positive selection of CD45RO-negative cells. The sequenced sample was naive CD8+ T cells sorted from blood. Receptors were obtained from a young man in good health.

The CDR3 loop reads CASSRITSPWNTEAFF. The CDR3 DNA reads TGTGCCAGCAGTCGAATAACGTCTCCCTGGAACACTGAAGCTTTCTTT. The gene calls are TRBV7-9 and TRBJ1-1; D remains unclear. Trimming took 6 bases from V and 1 from J, leaving 18 bases between them. Germline V gene sequence: CDR1 SEHNR, CDR2 FQNEAQ (reference sequence). This CDR3 is built from 16 residues.

The chain has TRBV18 and TRBJ2-7; D is possibly TRBD2 (5 bases). The V end was cut by 2 bases, the J end by 2 bases, with 16 bases between. From germline, CDR1 is KGHSH and CDR2 LQKENI. The CDR3 is 16 amino acids. The CDR3 nucleotides are TGTGCCAGCTCACCAGGGTACGGGAAAAGGCCCTACGAGCAGTACTTC. Its translation is CASSPGYGKRPYEQYF. Using reference TRBV18 and TRBJ2-7 for the parts outside the CDR3, the full variable domain is NAGVMQNPRHLVRRRGQEARLRCSPMKGHSHVYWYRQLPEEGLKFMVYLQKENIIDESGMPKERFSAEFPKEGPSILRIQQVVRGDSAAYFCASSPGYGKRPYEQYFGPGTRLTVT.

This chain links TRBV28 with TRBJ2-7; 9 bases fit TRBD2. The V gene end was trimmed by 7 bases and the J gene end by 4 bases; junction bases not matched to a gene: 8. The CDR3 consists of 14 residues. Germline V lookup: CDR1 MDHEN, CDR2 SYDVKM. Here the CDR3 reads CASNPSGTSYEQYF. CDR3 in DNA: TGTGCCAGCAATCCTAGCGGGACCTCATACGAGCAGTACTTC.

The chain has TRBV4-2 and TRBJ1-2; perhaps TRBD1 as D (6 bases). Per germline, CDR1 LGHNA and CDR2 YNFKEQ. The CDR3 extends over 13 amino acids. With 0 bases removed from V and 8 bases from J, the gap between germline ends came to 10 bases. This chain's CDR3 is CASSQEGGQGYTF. The CDR3 nucleotides read TGTGCCAGCAGCCAAGAGGGGGGGCAGGGCTACACCTTC.